This T cell receptor beta chain appears in the sequencing data of a study of T cells in Graves' hyperthyroidism and ophthalmopathy. RNA transcripts provided the source from which TCR beta CDR3 regions were amplified. TCR CDR3 regions were first amplified by RT-PCR with HTBI primers. TCRdb re-analysed the multiplex PCR reads in MiXCR, keeping a single row per CDR3 protein. Of over 500,000 distinct CDR3 sequences listed, about 15% are singletons. Study-wide points: Within blood appeared most thyroid clonotypes that had expanded above 0.001.

This clonotype was detected many times. Its target is unknown. Uncontrolled infection, other autoimmune disease, pregnancy and lactation each barred patients from inclusion. For the diagnoses, clinical symptoms, serum thyroxine and TRAb, thyroid ultrasound and orbital computed tomography were used. Isolation of PBMCs was performed on about 9.9 ml fresh peripheral blood. Sequenced input: blood. The receptor comes from a woman between 18 and 29 years old with Graves' ophthalmopathy.

The CDR3 reads CAWTFGGTYEQYF. In DNA, the CDR3 is TGTGCCTGGACTTTTGGGGGTACCTACGAGCAGTACTTC. This chain uses TRBV30 with TRBJ2-7; D is perhaps TRBD1 or TRBD2 (5 bases each). This CDR3 has 13 residues. Trimming removed 4 bases at V and 2 bases at J, with 12 bases between. The germline gives CDR1 GTSNPN, CDR2 SVGIG (reference sequence).